This record covers a single T cell receptor beta chain. The conserved closing phenylalanine or tryptophan is absent in this CDR3, likely reflecting a read error. RNA was extracted from bulk tissue without any cell sorting. This sample was included in a study of tumor and adjacent non-tumor tissue in lung cancer. The CDR3 runs to 16 residues. Germline V gene data show CDR1 as KGHDR and CDR2 as SFDVKD. A modified ARM-PCR protocol with three rounds of nested PCR amplified TCRbeta. TCRdb independently ran MiXCR on the multiplex PCR reads; one entry per CDR3 protein. The table has 65,000 to 95,000 distinct CDR3 sequences, over 80% seen once.

The TCR comes from a woman aged 45 to 65 with non-small cell lung cancer. Sequenced input: lung tumor tissue. V and J are TRBV24-1 and TRBJ2-1, with D unresolved. In nucleotides, the CDR3 is TGTGCCAACAGTAAGGCCAGCAGTAGATCCTACAATGAGCAGTTCTCC. Its protein is CANSKASSRSYNEQFS.